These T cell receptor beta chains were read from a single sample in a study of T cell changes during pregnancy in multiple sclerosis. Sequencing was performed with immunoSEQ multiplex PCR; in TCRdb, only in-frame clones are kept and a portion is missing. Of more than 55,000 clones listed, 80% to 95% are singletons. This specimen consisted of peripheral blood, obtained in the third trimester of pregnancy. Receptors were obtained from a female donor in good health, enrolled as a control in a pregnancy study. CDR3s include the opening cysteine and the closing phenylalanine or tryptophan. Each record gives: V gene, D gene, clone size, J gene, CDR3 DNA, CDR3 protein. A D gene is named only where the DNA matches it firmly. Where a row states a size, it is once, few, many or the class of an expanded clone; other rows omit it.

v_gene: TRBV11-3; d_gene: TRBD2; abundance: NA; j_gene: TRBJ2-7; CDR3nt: TGTGCCAGCAGCTACGGGGGGGTCGGCGAGCAGTACTTC; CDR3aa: CASSYGGVGEQYF
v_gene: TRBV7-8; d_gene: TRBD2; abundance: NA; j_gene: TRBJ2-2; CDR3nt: TGTGCCAGCAGACAAGGACTAGCGAAAAACACCGGGGAGCTGTTTTTT; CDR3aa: CASRQGLAKNTGELFF
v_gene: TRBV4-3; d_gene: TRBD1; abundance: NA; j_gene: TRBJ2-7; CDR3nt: TGCGCCAGCAGCCAGGGACAGGGGGCTCGTGAGCAGTACTTC; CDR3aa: CASSQGQGAREQYF
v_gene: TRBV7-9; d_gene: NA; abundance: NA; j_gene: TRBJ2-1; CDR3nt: TGTGCCAGCAGCTCAGTCGATGAGCAGTTCTTC; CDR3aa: CASSSVDEQFF
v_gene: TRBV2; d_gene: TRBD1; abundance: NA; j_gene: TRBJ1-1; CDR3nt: TGTGCCAGCGCAGGACAGGGGAACACTGAAGCTTTCTTT; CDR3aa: CASAGQGNTEAFF
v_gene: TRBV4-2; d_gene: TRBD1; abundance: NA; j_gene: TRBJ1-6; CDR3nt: TGTGCCAGCAGCCAGGCGACAGGGAGCTCCTATAATTCACCCCTCCACTTT; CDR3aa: CASSQATGSSYNSPLHF
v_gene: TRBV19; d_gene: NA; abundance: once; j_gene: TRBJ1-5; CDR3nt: TGTGCCAGTAGTACGGTAGCGGCCCAGCATTTT; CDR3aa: CASSTVAAQHF
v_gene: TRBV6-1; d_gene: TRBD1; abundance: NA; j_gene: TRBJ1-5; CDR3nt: TGTGCCAGCAGTGGCAAATACAGGGGGGATTATAGCAATCAGCCCCAGCATTTT; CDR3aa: CASSGKYRGDYSNQPQHF
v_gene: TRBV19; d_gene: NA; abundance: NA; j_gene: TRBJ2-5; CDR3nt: TGTGCCAGTAGTGGGGGGGCTATAGGGGAGACCCAGTACTTC; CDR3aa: CASSGGAIGETQYF
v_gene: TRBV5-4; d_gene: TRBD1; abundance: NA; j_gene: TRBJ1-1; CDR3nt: TGTGCCAGCAGCATTGACAGGGGAGGAACTGAAGCTTTCTTT; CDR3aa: CASSIDRGGTEAFF
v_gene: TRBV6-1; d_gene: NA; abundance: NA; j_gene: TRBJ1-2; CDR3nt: TGTGCCAGCAACCCAGGCGTGAACTATGGCTACACCTTC; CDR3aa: CASNPGVNYGYTF
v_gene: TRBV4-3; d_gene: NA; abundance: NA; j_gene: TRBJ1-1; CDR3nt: TGCGCCAGCAGCCCCGCCGCCGGGGTGAACACTGAAGCTTTCTTT; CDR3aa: CASSPAAGVNTEAFF
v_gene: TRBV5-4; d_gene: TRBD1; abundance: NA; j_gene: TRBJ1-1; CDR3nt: TGTGCCAGCAGCCTCGACAGGGGGCGCAGGGACACTGAAGCTTTCTTT; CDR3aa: CASSLDRGRRDTEAFF
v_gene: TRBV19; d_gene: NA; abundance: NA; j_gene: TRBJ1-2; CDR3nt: TGTGCCGTGGAGGAGGGGCGGGACTATGGCTACACCTTC; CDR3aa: CAVEEGRDYGYTF
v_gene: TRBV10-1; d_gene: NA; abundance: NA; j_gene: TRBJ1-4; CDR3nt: TGCGCCCTGGGGGGGGGAGACGAAAAACTGTTTTTT; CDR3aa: CALGGGDEKLFF
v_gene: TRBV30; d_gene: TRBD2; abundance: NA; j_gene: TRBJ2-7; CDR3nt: TGTGCCTGGAGTGTTCGTCTAGCGGGCCGCCCGGGCCACGAGCAGTACTTC; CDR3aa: CAWSVRLAGRPGHEQYF
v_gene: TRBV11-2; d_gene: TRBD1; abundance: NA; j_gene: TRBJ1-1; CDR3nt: TGTGCCAGCAGCCTCGGGACAGGGACGACTGAAGCTTTCTTT; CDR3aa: CASSLGTGTTEAFF
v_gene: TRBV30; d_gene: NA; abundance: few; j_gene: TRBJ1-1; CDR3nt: TGTGCCTGGCACAGGGCCGAAGCTTTCTTT; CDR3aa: CAWHRAEAFF